These T cell receptor beta chains were read from a single sample in a study of shared clonotypes between healthy human individuals. Assay: immunoSEQ multiplex PCR; the TCRdb copy retains only in-frame clones and omits some. Seen here are fewer than 550,000 clones, 75% to 80% observed once, and the top ten hold approximately 12%. The sequenced material came from PBMCs. These receptors all come from a woman aged 40 to 55 in good health. Some clones in this sample may be carry-over from other donors' samples. Both conserved end residues are part of each CDR3. Each record gives: CDR3 length, V gene, clone size, J gene, D gene, CDR3 protein, CDR3 DNA. A D gene is named only where the DNA matches it firmly. The listing skips clone size in some rows; elsewhere it reads once, few, many or a size class.

len: 12; v_gene: TRBV30; abundance: many; j_gene: TRBJ1-1; d_gene: -; CDR3aa: CAWAPGNTEAFF; CDR3nt: TGTGCCTGGGCCCCGGGGAACACTGAAGCTTTCTTT
len: 14; v_gene: TRBV18; abundance: once; j_gene: TRBJ2-7; d_gene: -; CDR3aa: CASSPPYGSYEQYF; CDR3nt: TGTGCCAGCTCACCACCCTACGGTTCCTACGAGCAATACTTC
len: 15; v_gene: TRBV6-5; abundance: -; j_gene: TRBJ2-7; d_gene: -; CDR3aa: CASSYSSGRTYEQYF; CDR3nt: TGTGCCAGCAGTTACTCTTCGGGCAGGACCTACGAGCAGTACTTC
len: 13; v_gene: TRBV29-1; abundance: many; j_gene: TRBJ2-2; d_gene: -; CDR3aa: CSVEIGLTGELFF; CDR3nt: TGCAGCGTTGAAATAGGGTTAACCGGGGAGCTGTTTTTT
len: 13; v_gene: TRBV28; abundance: -; j_gene: TRBJ2-7; d_gene: -; CDR3aa: CASTLTGSYEQYF; CDR3nt: TGTGCCAGCACCCTTACAGGGTCCTACGAGCAGTACTTC
len: 13; v_gene: TRBV7-2; abundance: -; j_gene: TRBJ2-7; d_gene: -; CDR3aa: CASTQGSSYEQYF; CDR3nt: TGTGCCAGCACACAAGGAAGCTCCTACGAGCAGTACTTC
len: 16; v_gene: TRBV5-1; abundance: -; j_gene: TRBJ2-1; d_gene: -; CDR3aa: CASSPRLSDLYNEQFF; CDR3nt: TGCGCCAGCAGCCCCAGGCTCTCCGACCTCTACAATGAGCAGTTCTTC
len: 13; v_gene: TRBV30; abundance: -; j_gene: TRBJ2-2; d_gene: TRBD1; CDR3aa: CAWKLQGYGELFF; CDR3nt: TGTGCCTGGAAACTACAGGGGTACGGGGAGCTGTTTTTT
len: 18; v_gene: TRBV2; abundance: -; j_gene: TRBJ2-1; d_gene: TRBD2; CDR3aa: CASSGGLAGQRSYNEQFF; CDR3nt: TGTGCCAGCAGTGGGGGACTAGCGGGCCAGCGGTCCTACAATGAGCAGTTCTTC
len: 11; v_gene: TRBV10-3; abundance: -; j_gene: TRBJ1-2; d_gene: TRBD1; CDR3aa: CAIGTGYGYTF; CDR3nt: TGTGCCATCGGGACAGGGTATGGCTACACCTTC
len: 19; v_gene: TRBV5-6; abundance: -; j_gene: TRBJ2-1; d_gene: -; CDR3aa: CASSLGSSFRASTHNEQFF; CDR3nt: TGTGCCAGCAGCTTAGGCTCATCGTTCCGGGCCTCAACTCACAATGAGCAGTTCTTC
len: 15; v_gene: TRBV28; abundance: -; j_gene: TRBJ2-5; d_gene: -; CDR3aa: CASSFRKRRGETQYF; CDR3nt: TGTGCCAGCAGTTTCCGTAAGAGGCGAGGAGAGACCCAGTACTTC
len: 14; v_gene: TRBV6-1; abundance: -; j_gene: TRBJ1-2; d_gene: -; CDR3aa: CASSEAFRVYGYTF; CDR3nt: TGTGCCAGCAGTGAAGCGTTCAGGGTCTATGGCTACACCTTC
len: 16; v_gene: TRBV7-9; abundance: -; j_gene: TRBJ2-3; d_gene: TRBD2; CDR3aa: CASSLTTSGITDTQYF; CDR3nt: TGTGCCAGCAGCTTAACCACTAGCGGGATCACAGATACGCAGTATTTT
len: 15; v_gene: TRBV27; abundance: once; j_gene: TRBJ1-5; d_gene: -; CDR3aa: CASKGREGPHQPQHF; CDR3nt: TGTGCCAGCAAGGGGCGCGAAGGGCCCCATCAGCCCCAGCATTTT
len: 13; v_gene: TRBV9; abundance: -; j_gene: TRBJ2-5; d_gene: -; CDR3aa: CASSVASEETQYF; CDR3nt: TGTGCCAGCAGCGTAGCCTCAGAAGAGACCCAGTACTTC
len: 14; v_gene: TRBV30; abundance: -; j_gene: TRBJ2-1; d_gene: TRBD1; CDR3aa: CAWSYGQADNEQFF; CDR3nt: TGTGCCTGGAGTTATGGACAGGCCGACAATGAGCAGTTCTTC
len: 10; v_gene: TRBV7-2; abundance: -; j_gene: TRBJ2-2; d_gene: -; CDR3aa: CASSLGELFF; CDR3nt: TGTGCCAGCAGCTTAGGGGAGCTGTTTTTT
len: 16; v_gene: TRBV4-3; abundance: many; j_gene: TRBJ2-1; d_gene: -; CDR3aa: CASSQDPGLQINEQFF; CDR3nt: TGCGCCAGCAGCCAAGATCCGGGACTTCAGATTAATGAGCAGTTCTTC
len: 14; v_gene: TRBV4-3; abundance: -; j_gene: TRBJ2-1; d_gene: -; CDR3aa: CASSQDSTTNEQFF; CDR3nt: TGCGCCAGCAGCCAAGATTCTACCACCAATGAGCAGTTCTTC
len: 12; v_gene: TRBV5-6; abundance: -; j_gene: TRBJ1-1; d_gene: TRBD1; CDR3aa: CASSQGQGKTFF; CDR3nt: TGTGCCAGCAGCCAAGGACAGGGTAAGACTTTCTTT
len: 18; v_gene: TRBV25-1; abundance: -; j_gene: TRBJ2-5; d_gene: TRBD1; CDR3aa: CASSEYEGGGAYQETQYF; CDR3nt: TGTGCCAGCAGTGAATATGAAGGGGGCGGAGCCTACCAAGAGACCCAGTACTTC
len: 19; v_gene: TRBV4-2; abundance: -; j_gene: TRBJ2-5; d_gene: TRBD2; CDR3aa: CASSQSLGGLAGGGETQYF; CDR3nt: TGTGCCAGCAGCCAATCACTAGGGGGACTAGCGGGAGGTGGAGAGACCCAGTACTTC
len: 17; v_gene: TRBV2; abundance: -; j_gene: TRBJ2-2; d_gene: TRBD2; CDR3aa: CASSPVTSGRGTGELFF; CDR3nt: TGTGCCAGCAGCCCAGTAACTAGCGGGAGAGGCACCGGGGAGCTGTTTTTT
len: 15; v_gene: TRBV7-2; abundance: -; j_gene: TRBJ2-2; d_gene: -; CDR3aa: CASSLASANTGELFF; CDR3nt: TGTGCCAGCAGCTTAGCCAGCGCCAACACCGGGGAGCTGTTTTTT
len: 15; v_gene: TRBV10-2; abundance: few; j_gene: TRBJ2-7; d_gene: -; CDR3aa: CASSVVTGPGHEQYF; CDR3nt: TGCGCCAGCAGTGTTGTGACAGGTCCGGGCCACGAGCAGTACTTC
len: 15; v_gene: TRBV18; abundance: -; j_gene: TRBJ2-7; d_gene: -; CDR3aa: CASSPSAGRSYEQYF; CDR3nt: TGTGCCAGCTCACCATCGGCCGGGCGCTCCTACGAGCAGTACTTC
len: 12; v_gene: TRBV30; abundance: -; j_gene: TRBJ2-6; d_gene: -; CDR3aa: CAWSPESLSLTF; CDR3nt: TGTGCCTGGAGTCCAGAATCCTTGAGCCTGACTTTC
len: 12; v_gene: TRBV7-9; abundance: -; j_gene: TRBJ2-5; d_gene: -; CDR3aa: CASSRSQETQYF; CDR3nt: TGTGCCAGCAGCCGATCGCAAGAGACCCAGTACTTC
len: 12; v_gene: TRBV5-4; abundance: once; j_gene: TRBJ2-1; d_gene: -; CDR3aa: CASSRPLNEQFF; CDR3nt: TGTGCCAGCAGCCGGCCTCTAAATGAGCAGTTCTTC
len: 15; v_gene: TRBV7-2; abundance: -; j_gene: TRBJ1-3; d_gene: -; CDR3aa: CASSLGAGSGNTIYF; CDR3nt: TGTGCCAGCAGCTTAGGAGCCGGCTCTGGAAACACCATATATTTT
len: 16; v_gene: TRBV2; abundance: -; j_gene: TRBJ2-1; d_gene: -; CDR3aa: CASSVSRGAGYNEQFF; CDR3nt: TGTGCCAGCAGTGTCAGCAGGGGGGCGGGGTACAATGAGCAGTTCTTC
len: 14; v_gene: TRBV9; abundance: -; j_gene: TRBJ2-3; d_gene: -; CDR3aa: CASSVVPNGDTQYF; CDR3nt: TGTGCCAGCAGCGTAGTCCCCAACGGGGATACGCAGTATTTT
len: 17; v_gene: TRBV28; abundance: -; j_gene: TRBJ2-7; d_gene: -; CDR3aa: CASSLAGGRSTSYEQYF; CDR3nt: TGTGCCAGCAGTCTCGCTGGGGGGAGGTCCACCTCCTACGAGCAGTACTTC
len: 14; v_gene: TRBV19; abundance: once; j_gene: TRBJ2-5; d_gene: -; CDR3aa: CASSIGGPGETQYF; CDR3nt: TGTGCCAGTAGTATAGGCGGCCCTGGGGAGACCCAGTACTTC
len: 17; v_gene: TRBV28; abundance: -; j_gene: TRBJ1-6; d_gene: -; CDR3aa: CASSLWGRGREGSPLHF; CDR3nt: TGTGCCAGCAGTTTATGGGGCCGGGGAAGGGAAGGTTCACCCCTCCACTTT
len: 14; v_gene: TRBV7-3; abundance: -; j_gene: TRBJ2-3; d_gene: -; CDR3aa: CASSRGLSTDTQYF; CDR3nt: TGTGCCAGCAGCCGCGGACTTAGCACAGATACGCAGTATTTT
len: 18; v_gene: TRBV1; abundance: -; j_gene: TRBJ2-3; d_gene: -; CDR3aa: CTSSPRLAEEGCADTQYF; CDR3nt: TGCACCAGCAGCCCCAGACTAGCCGAGGAGGGGTGTGCAGATACGCAGTATTTT
len: 15; v_gene: TRBV18; abundance: -; j_gene: TRBJ2-6; d_gene: TRBD2; CDR3aa: CASSVGGTGANVLTF; CDR3nt: TGTGCCAGCTCCGTCGGGGGGACTGGGGCCAACGTCCTGACTTTC
len: 11; v_gene: TRBV30; abundance: -; j_gene: TRBJ2-7; d_gene: -; CDR3aa: CAWRGSYEQYF; CDR3nt: TGTGCCTGGAGGGGCAGCTACGAGCAGTACTTC
len: 12; v_gene: TRBV5-1; abundance: -; j_gene: TRBJ2-1; d_gene: -; CDR3aa: CASSLSGNEQFF; CDR3nt: TGCGCCAGCAGCTTATCGGGAAATGAGCAGTTCTTC
len: 16; v_gene: TRBV19; abundance: -; j_gene: TRBJ2-5; d_gene: TRBD1; CDR3aa: CASSLTSGQGLETQYF; CDR3nt: TGTGCCAGTAGTCTCACCTCGGGACAGGGTTTGGAGACCCAGTACTTC
len: 12; v_gene: TRBV28; abundance: -; j_gene: TRBJ1-4; d_gene: -; CDR3aa: CATRTGDEKLFF; CDR3nt: TGTGCCACCCGCACGGGAGATGAAAAACTGTTTTTT
len: 16; v_gene: TRBV28; abundance: -; j_gene: TRBJ2-1; d_gene: TRBD2; CDR3aa: CASSSQREGLGSGQFF; CDR3nt: TGTGCCAGCAGTTCCCAGCGGGAGGGCCTTGGTTCGGGGCAGTTCTTC
len: 13; v_gene: TRBV7-9; abundance: -; j_gene: TRBJ1-3; d_gene: -; CDR3aa: CASSLEFGDTIYF; CDR3nt: TGTGCCAGCAGCTTAGAATTTGGAGACACCATATATTTT
len: 12; v_gene: TRBV7-9; abundance: -; j_gene: TRBJ1-5; d_gene: -; CDR3aa: CASGQDNQPQHF; CDR3nt: TGTGCCAGCGGTCAGGACAATCAGCCCCAGCATTTT
len: 15; v_gene: TRBV7-8; abundance: -; j_gene: TRBJ2-3; d_gene: TRBD2; CDR3aa: CASSFTSGTTDTQYF; CDR3nt: TGTGCCAGCAGCTTTACCAGCGGGACCACAGATACGCAGTATTTT
len: 13; v_gene: TRBV5-6; abundance: -; j_gene: TRBJ2-5; d_gene: -; CDR3aa: CASTPRTAETQYF; CDR3nt: TGTGCCAGCACCCCGCGGACAGCAGAGACCCAGTACTTC
len: 15; v_gene: TRBV18; abundance: -; j_gene: TRBJ2-3; d_gene: -; CDR3aa: CASSPPQRGTDTQYF; CDR3nt: TGTGCCAGCTCACCACCGCAGCGGGGCACAGATACGCAGTATTTT
len: 15; v_gene: TRBV6-1; abundance: -; j_gene: TRBJ1-2; d_gene: TRBD1; CDR3aa: CASRGTGSTVYGYTF; CDR3nt: TGTGCCAGCAGGGGGACAGGGTCCACCGTCTATGGCTACACCTTC
len: 13; v_gene: TRBV11-2; abundance: few; j_gene: TRBJ2-6; d_gene: -; CDR3aa: CASSLGRANVLTF; CDR3nt: TGTGCCAGCAGCTTAGGACGGGCCAACGTCCTGACTTTC
len: 17; v_gene: TRBV7-2; abundance: -; j_gene: TRBJ1-5; d_gene: -; CDR3aa: CASSLMGGRGVNQPQHF; CDR3nt: TGTGCCAGCAGCTTAATGGGCGGCAGGGGAGTCAATCAGCCCCAGCATTTT
len: 16; v_gene: TRBV9; abundance: -; j_gene: TRBJ2-1; d_gene: -; CDR3aa: CASSVAISGTYNEQFF; CDR3nt: TGTGCCAGCAGCGTAGCTATTAGCGGCACCTACAATGAGCAGTTCTTC